This T cell receptor (beta chain) was recovered during a study of CD8 T cells in Susac syndrome. Random hexamers primed reverse transcription of roughly 0.45 to 1 ug RNA. MiXCR was run by TCRdb on the immunoSEQ multiplex PCR reads, yielding one entry per CDR3 protein. The table lists more than 110,000 distinct CDR3 sequences, roughly 94% of them singletons, with over 0.25% in the top ten. The CDR3 totals 13 residues. V was pared by 5 bases and J by 5 bases, with 5 bases of the junction left unmatched. Germline V gene data show CDR1 as SQVTM and CDR2 as ANQGSEA. The TCR originated in a human donor in good health. The V call is TRBV29-1, the J call TRBJ2-7; TRBD2 matches 11 bases. Sequences were obtained from CD8+ T cells from PBMCs. This chain's CDR3 is CSVLLAGEDEQYF. In DNA form, the CDR3 reads TGCAGCGTTCTACTAGCGGGAGAGGACGAGCAGTACTTC.